The clone carrying this T cell receptor (beta chain) was seen a handful of times. The source of the sample is a study of patients and donors after allogeneic stem cell transplantation. CDR3 length: 15 residues. The V and J ends lost 2 bases and 5 bases respectively, with 12 bases between them. TCRdb recomputed calls from the RT-PCR reads with MiXCR, one row per CDR3 protein. The sample records about a million distinct CDR3 sequences, 15% to 20% being singletons. The chain joins TRBV12-3 or TRBV12-4 to TRBJ1-4; D gene ambiguous. The clonotype originates from a human donor who was either an allogeneic HSCT recipient or a stem cell or donor lymphocyte infusion donor (not recorded which). It is not recorded whose cells these are; they may come from a transplant donor. Sequencing input: blood, either unsorted or a sorted T cell fraction (not recorded which). CDR3 in amino acids: CASSLNIGRNEKLFF. CDR3 in DNA: TGTGCCAGCAGTTTAAATATCGGAAGAAATGAAAAACTGTTTTTT.